This TCR beta chain originates from a study of response to subunit inactivated influenza vaccine. From the RT-PCR reads, TCRdb called clonotypes with MiXCR, one entry per CDR3 protein. The data contain hundreds of thousands of distinct CDR3 sequences, roughly 15% of them singletons. This clonotype occurred a few times. As yet, its antigen is unknown. Study outcomes and limitations: Seasonal influenza vaccination, on each occasion, was suggested by the authors to recruit few new T cells.

Looked up from germline, CDR1 is ENHRY and CDR2 is SYGVKD. The CDR3 runs to 15 residues. V lost 0 bases to trimming and J lost 1 base, with 9 bases between them. The sequences come from PBMCs from blood, collected 14 days before vaccination. This receptor was taken from a man in his fifties who received an inactivated influenza vaccine. The chain uses TRBV10-3 and TRBJ2-5; D ambiguous. CDR3 loop: CAISESYASQETQYF. The CDR3 DNA follows: TGTGCCATCAGTGAGTCGTACGCCAGCCAAGAGACCCAGTACTTC.